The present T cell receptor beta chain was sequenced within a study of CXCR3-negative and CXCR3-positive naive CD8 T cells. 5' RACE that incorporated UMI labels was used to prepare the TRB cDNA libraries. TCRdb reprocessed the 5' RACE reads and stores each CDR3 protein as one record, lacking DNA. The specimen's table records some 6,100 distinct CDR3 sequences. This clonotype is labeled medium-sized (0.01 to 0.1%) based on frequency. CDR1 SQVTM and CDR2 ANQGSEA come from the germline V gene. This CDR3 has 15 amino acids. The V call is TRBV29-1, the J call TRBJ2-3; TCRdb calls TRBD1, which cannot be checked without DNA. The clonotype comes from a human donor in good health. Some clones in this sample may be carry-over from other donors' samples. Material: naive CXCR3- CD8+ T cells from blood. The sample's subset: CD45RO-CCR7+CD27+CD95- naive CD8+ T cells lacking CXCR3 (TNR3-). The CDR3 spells CSVAKGAGRADTQYF.